These 28 T cell receptor beta chains came from one sample sequenced in a study of T cells after yellow fever vaccination. TCRdb redid the calling of the 5' RACE reads with MiXCR, one entry per CDR3 protein. The sample has over 65,000 distinct CDR3 sequences, about an eighth seen once. Sequences were derived from CD8+ T cells not binding an NS4B(214-222) dextramer, sorted from PBMCs, sampled around 3 weeks after the first yellow fever vaccination. The receptors were gathered from a man aged 18-30 years who received the YFV17D yellow fever vaccine.

The chain joins TRBV30 to TRBJ2-7, with D tentatively TRBD1 or TRBD2 (5 bases each). Germline V gene sequence: CDR1 GTSNPN, CDR2 SVGIG (reference sequence). With 2 bases removed from V and 0 bases from J, the gap between germline ends came to 20 bases. This CDR3 spans 17 amino acids. Here the CDR3 reads CAWSTPLGTPSSYEQYF. The CDR3 nucleotides read TGTGCCTGGAGTACTCCCCTCGGGACCCCGAGCTCCTACGAGCAGTACTTC.

A few counts support this clonotype. V usage is TRBV20-1 and J usage is TRBJ2-7, with D hard to call. The V end lost 1 base, the J end lost 4 bases, and 14 bases lay between the germline ends. Germline CDR1 reads DFQATT; CDR2 reads SNEGSKA (reference sequence). This CDR3 spans 14 amino acids. This CDR3 reads CSARGITLQYEQYF. Written as DNA, the CDR3 is TGCAGTGCTAGAGGCATCACACTACAGTACGAGCAGTACTTC.

This clonotype occurred a few times. The J gene is TRBJ1-2, the V gene TRBV5-1; no firm D call. The CDR3 loop spans 12 amino acids. V gave up 0 bases and J gave up 5 bases, with 5 bases separating them. Germline V gene data show CDR1 as SGHRS and CDR2 as YFSETQ. The CDR3 nucleotides read TGCGCCAGCAGCTTGGAAGGGTATGGCTACACCTTC. This translates into CASSLEGYGYTF.

The chain uses TRBV29-1 and TRBJ1-2, with D maybe TRBD1 (5 bases). V was shortened by 4 bases and J by 3 bases, with 6 bases between the two germline ends. The CDR3 is 11 residues long. CDR1 and CDR2 from the germline V gene are SQVTM and ANQGSEA. CDR3 in DNA: TGCAGCGTTGGAGGGGACTATGGCTACACCTTC. Translation: CSVGGDYGYTF.

There are a few counts of this clonotype. J is TRBJ1-1 and V is TRBV7-6; TRBD1 aligns across 7 bases. CDR3 length: 16 residues. J gave up 0 bases and V 4 bases, and 8 bases lay outside the gene matches. In germline, CDR1 is SGHVS, CDR2 FNYEAQ. CDR3 region: CASSSPGGRVNTEAFF. The CDR3 coding sequence is TGTGCCAGCAGCTCCCCAGGGGGGAGGGTGAACACTGAAGCTTTCTTT.

This chain uses TRBV4-1 with TRBJ2-2, with TRBD2 matching 8 bases. Trimming cost V 4 bases and J 0 bases; bases outside gene matches: 7. The CDR3 spans 17 residues. CDR1 MGHRA and CDR2 YSYEKL come from the germline V gene. CDR3 residues: CASSPLGSGANTGELFF. The CDR3 DNA sequence: TGCGCCAGCAGCCCCCTTGGTAGCGGGGCGAACACCGGGGAGCTGTTTTTT.

The chain couples TRBV28 to TRBJ2-3; 7 bases map to TRBD2. The CDR3 spans 16 residues. V was clipped by 5 bases and J by 2 bases; unmatched bases: 10. CDR1 is MDHEN and CDR2 is SYDVKM in the germline V gene. CDR3 sequence: CASSPGTAGLTDTQYF. For the CDR3, the DNA is TGTGCCAGCAGTCCAGGTACAGCGGGGCTCACAGATACGCAGTATTTT. Supplemented by reference TRBV28 and TRBJ2-3, the full variable domain reads DVKVTQSSRYLVKRTGEKVFLECVQDMDHENMFWYRQDPGLGLRLIYFSYDVKMKEKGDIPEGYSVSREKKERFSLILESASTNQTSMYLCASSPGTAGLTDTQYFGPGTRLTVL.

This clonotype was seen a handful of times. The J gene is TRBJ2-1, the V gene TRBV5-1; TRBD1 or TRBD2 may be the D gene (8 bases each). The V end was cut by 0 bases, the J end by 5 bases, with 30 bases between. Germline CDR1 is SGHRS and CDR2 is YFSETQ. The CDR3 is 21 amino acids. The CDR3 DNA reads as TGCGCCAGCAGCTTGGGCAGGACAGGGAGTGGCTCGGGGGGGATCCACAATGAGCAGTTCTTC. Its translation: CASSLGRTGSGSGGIHNEQFF.

The chain carries TRBV21-1 and TRBJ2-7; TRBD2, as called in the table, went unchecked against the DNA. TRBV21-1 corresponds to a pseudogene. The CDR3 extends over 15 amino acids. The CDR3 bases are TGTGCCAGCAGCGTGGCGGGGGGGGACCACTACGAGCAGTACGTC. Translation: CASSVAGGDHYEQYV.

This chain joins TRBV11-2 and TRBJ2-2; D is unresolved. CDR3 length equals 13 residues. V dropped 4 bases and J dropped 4 bases, with 7 bases sitting between them. Germline V gene sequence: CDR1 SGHAT, CDR2 FQNNGV. In DNA, the CDR3 is TGTGCCAGCAGCTCCGAACTCACCGGGGAGCTGTTTTTT. This sequence encodes CASSSELTGELFF.

The chain carries TRBV20-1 and TRBJ2-5; D might be TRBD1 (5 bases). Germline CDR1 and CDR2: DFQATT and SNEGSKA (reference sequence). CDR3 size: 15 residues. Trimming cost V 6 bases and J 2 bases, with 19 bases left between them. The CDR3 bases are TGCAGTGCCCTCCCAGGGCTCGTGCTACAAGAGACCCAGTACTTC. It yields the protein CSALPGLVLQETQYF.

This clonotype was counted only a few times. This sequence joins TRBV27 and TRBJ1-1, with TRBD1 as a possible D gene (6 bases). The germline CDR1 and CDR2 sequences are MNHEY and SMNVEV (reference sequence). The CDR3 runs 15 residues. Trimming pared 6 bases from V and 4 bases from J, leaving 18 bases between. CDR3 coding DNA: TGTGCCAGCAGCTTAGGCCGGATGGGGGCCACTGAAGCTTTCTTT. It yields the protein CASSLGRMGATEAFF.

The table lists this clonotype with a few counts. The rearrangement uses TRBV13 and TRBJ2-5; D unclear. The CDR3 consists of 13 residues. V lost 1 base to trimming and J lost 2 bases, with 5 bases between them. Germline V CDR1 and CDR2: PRHDT, FYEKMQ (reference sequence). Here the CDR3 reads CASSLAQQETQYF. CDR3 DNA: TGTGCCAGCAGCTTAGCACAGCAAGAGACCCAGTACTTC.

This chain connects TRBV4-1 to TRBJ2-2, with D unclear. This CDR3 has 16 residues. Germline V gene sequence: CDR1 MGHRA, CDR2 YSYEKL. Between the trimmed V and J ends, which lost 1 base and 0 bases, there was a span of 9 bases. The CDR3 protein is CASSQVWVPNTGELFF. CDR3 in DNA: TGCGCCAGCAGCCAAGTGTGGGTCCCGAACACCGGGGAGCTGTTTTTT.

This sequence joins TRBV15 and TRBJ2-1, with a weak D call TRBD1 (6 bases). The CDR3 length is 15 residues. Germline V gene sequence: CDR1 LNHNV, CDR2 YYDKDF (reference sequence). The ends were cut back, 6 bases at V and 0 bases at J, with 12 bases in the middle. The CDR3 DNA reads as TGTGCCACCAGGGGGGACACGAGCTCCTACAATGAGCAGTTCTTC. Translating it yields CATRGDTSSYNEQFF.

Only a few counts were recorded for this clonotype. The genes are TRBV12-5 and TRBJ1-4, with D perhaps matching TRBD1 (5 bases). This CDR3 spans 16 amino acids. The germline V and J ends were trimmed by 3 bases and 7 bases, with 18 bases remaining between them. Per the germline V gene, CDR1 is LGHNT and CDR2 is FRNRAP. In nucleotides, the CDR3 is TGTGCTAGTGGTTTCCTCCTCCGGGACGGACTTGAAAAACTGTTTTTT. It yields the protein CASGFLLRDGLEKLFF.

The V and J genes are TRBV19 and TRBJ2-6; D not certain. The CDR3 has 15 residues. The V and J ends lost 7 bases and 0 bases respectively, with 10 bases between them. Germline CDR1 is LNHDA and CDR2 is SQIVND (reference sequence). In nucleotides, the CDR3 is TGTGCCAGTAAGCATACCCTCTCTGGGGCCAACGTCCTGACTTTC. Protein product: CASKHTLSGANVLTF.

This clonotype was seen only a few times. The chain has TRBV29-1 and TRBJ2-1; TRBD1 might be the D (6 bases). V was clipped by 5 bases and J by 7 bases, with 21 bases between them. The CDR3 has 15 residues. Germline V lookup: CDR1 SQVTM, CDR2 ANQGSEA. This chain's CDR3 is CSVQGARIGGNEQFF. The CDR3 DNA reads as TGCAGCGTTCAAGGGGCGCGAATAGGGGGAAATGAGCAGTTCTTC.

V and J are TRBV12-3 or TRBV12-4 and TRBJ1-1; tentative D call: TRBD1 (6 bases). The CDR3 has 12 amino acids. With 6 bases removed from V and 14 bases from J, the gap between germline ends came to 19 bases. The CDR3 spells CASSLGQPEGFF. The CDR3 bases are TGTGCCAGCAGCCTAGGACAGCCCGAAGGCTTCTTT.

The table lists this clonotype with a few counts. The chain links TRBV29-1 to TRBJ2-7; TRBD1 matches at 9 bases. This CDR3 is built from 13 residues. V was clipped by 3 bases and J by 3 bases; unmatched bases: 3. Per germline, CDR1 SQVTM and CDR2 ANQGSEA. CDR3 region: CSVEGTGNYEQYF. For the CDR3, the DNA is TGCAGCGTTGAGGGGACAGGGAACTACGAGCAGTACTTC.

There are a few counts of this clonotype. The gene calls are TRBV7-9 and TRBJ2-7, with D perhaps TRBD1 (5 bases). V was trimmed by 5 bases and J by 1 base, leaving 9 bases between them. The CDR3 totals 13 residues. Germline CDR1 and CDR2: SEHNR and FQNEAQ (reference sequence). The chain's CDR3 is CASSATDSYEQYV. CDR3 DNA sequence: TGTGCCAGCAGCGCGACAGATTCCTACGAGCAGTACGTC.

This sequence joins TRBV6-1 and TRBJ1-6, with D maybe TRBD1 (5 bases). Trimming shortened V by 5 bases and J by 6 bases, and 14 bases separated the two germline ends. In germline, CDR1 is MNHNS, CDR2 SASEGT. The CDR3 runs 15 residues. CDR3 sequence: CASSPLGESNSPLHF. The CDR3 DNA sequence: TGTGCCAGCAGTCCCCTAGGGGAAAGTAATTCACCCCTCCACTTT.

This clonotype was detected only a few times. The chain combines TRBV6-2 or TRBV6-3 with TRBJ2-1; D assignment may be TRBD1 or TRBD2 (5 bases each). Germline V gives CDR1 MNHEY, CDR2 SVGEGT. Trimming left V 5 bases short and J 3 bases short, with 14 bases between. This CDR3 is 15 amino acids long. The CDR3 DNA is TGTGCCAGCAGTCAGACGGGACGGCTCTACAATGAGCAGTTCTTC. Translation gives CASSQTGRLYNEQFF.

Only a few counts were recorded for this clonotype. The CDR3 reads CSASQGLASETQYF. The CDR3 nucleotides read TGCAGTGCTAGCCAAGGACTAGCGAGCGAGACCCAGTACTTC. The chain carries TRBV20-1 and TRBJ2-5, with TRBD2 matching 9 bases. Germline V gene lookup returns CDR1 DFQATT and CDR2 SNEGSKA (reference sequence). V lost 3 bases and J lost 5; bases outside the gene matches: 7. This CDR3 spans 14 amino acids.

The J gene is TRBJ2-5, the V gene TRBV6-1; 8 positions match TRBD2. This CDR3 has 18 amino acids. Germline loops: CDR1 MNHNS, CDR2 SASEGT. The V gene end was trimmed by 2 bases and the J gene end by 2 bases; junction bases not matched to a gene: 13. This CDR3 is CASSEWGTGGGAQETQYF. CDR3 DNA sequence: TGTGCCAGCAGTGAATGGGGGACGGGAGGGGGAGCTCAAGAGACCCAGTACTTC.

A few counts support this clonotype. The chain combines TRBV4-1 with TRBJ1-5; D is uncertain. Germline V lookup: CDR1 MGHRA, CDR2 YSYEKL. The V end was cut by 6 bases, the J end by 0 bases, with 12 bases between. This CDR3 is built from 15 residues. Here the CDR3 DNA reads TGCGCCAGCAGTCCGAGCGGGTATAGCAATCAGCCCCAGCATTTT. Translated, it gives CASSPSGYSNQPQHF.

This clonotype was detected only a few times. The gene calls are TRBV6-2 or TRBV6-3 and TRBJ2-1, with TRBD2 matching over 11 bases. The CDR3 contains 20 residues. Per the germline V gene, CDR1 is MNHEY and CDR2 is SVGEGT. V shed 0 bases and J 0 bases; nucleotides not matched to a gene: 10. The CDR3 spells CASSYSSPLAGESSYNEQFF. The CDR3 DNA follows: TGTGCCAGCAGTTACTCATCGCCACTAGCGGGGGAGAGCTCCTACAATGAGCAGTTCTTC.

CDR3 in amino acids: CASSLEAGGARGQFF. DNA for the CDR3: TGTGCCAGCAGCTTAGAAGCGGGGGGGGCCCGGGGGCAGTTCTTC. This chain links TRBV7-6 with TRBJ2-1; 10 bases fit TRBD2. The J segment lost 12 bases and the V segment lost 1 base, leaving 9 bases of the junction unmatched. Germline values: CDR1 SGHVS, CDR2 FNYEAQ. This CDR3 has 15 residues. Filled out from reference TRBV7-6 and TRBJ2-1, the complete variable domain reads GAGVSQSPRYKVTKRGQDVALRCDPISGHVSLYWYRQALGQGPEFLTYFNYEAQQDKSGLPNDRFSAERPEGSISTLTIQRTEQRDSAMYRCASSLEAGGARGQFFGPGTRLTVL.